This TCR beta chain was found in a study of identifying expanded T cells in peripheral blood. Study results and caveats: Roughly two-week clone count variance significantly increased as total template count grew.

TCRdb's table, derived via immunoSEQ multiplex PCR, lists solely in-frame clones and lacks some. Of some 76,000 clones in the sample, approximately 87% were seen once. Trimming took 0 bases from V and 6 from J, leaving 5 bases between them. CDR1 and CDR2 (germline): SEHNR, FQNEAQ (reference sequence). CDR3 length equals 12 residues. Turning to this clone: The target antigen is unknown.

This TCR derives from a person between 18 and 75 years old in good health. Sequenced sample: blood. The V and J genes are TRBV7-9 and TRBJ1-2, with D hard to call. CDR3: CASSLAGNGYTF. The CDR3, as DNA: TGTGCCAGCAGCTTAGCAGGGAATGGCTACACCTTC. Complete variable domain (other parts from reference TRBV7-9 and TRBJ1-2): DTGVSQNPRHKITKRGQNVTFRCDPISEHNRLYWYRQTLGQGPEFLTYFQNEAQLEKSRLLSDRFSAERPKGSFSTLEIQRTEQGDSAMYLCASSLAGNGYTFGSGTRLTVV.